This T cell receptor (beta chain) was obtained from a study of cytomegalovirus exposure and HLA in healthy donors. TCRdb's copy holds only in-frame clones and misses some; the assay was immunoSEQ multiplex PCR. The sample records some 100,000 clones, 75% to 90% being singletons. Notes on the study in general: That first-cohort TCR clusters tended to co-occur in the 120 or so validation repertoires was found in a later analysis.

Germline CDR1 SGHVS, CDR2 FQNEAQ. CDR3 length equals 15 residues. V was clipped by 4 bases and J by 8 bases; unmatched bases: 6. Regarding this clone: Its antigen is unidentified.

The chain employs TRBV7-8 and TRBJ2-1, with 12 bases fitting TRBD2. The clonotype comes from a man younger than 30 in good health and CMV-seropositive. Specimen: PBMCs. DNA for the CDR3: TGTGCCAGCAGCTCGATGACTAGCGGGGGCTATGAGCAGTTCTTC. Its translation: CASSSMTSGGYEQFF.